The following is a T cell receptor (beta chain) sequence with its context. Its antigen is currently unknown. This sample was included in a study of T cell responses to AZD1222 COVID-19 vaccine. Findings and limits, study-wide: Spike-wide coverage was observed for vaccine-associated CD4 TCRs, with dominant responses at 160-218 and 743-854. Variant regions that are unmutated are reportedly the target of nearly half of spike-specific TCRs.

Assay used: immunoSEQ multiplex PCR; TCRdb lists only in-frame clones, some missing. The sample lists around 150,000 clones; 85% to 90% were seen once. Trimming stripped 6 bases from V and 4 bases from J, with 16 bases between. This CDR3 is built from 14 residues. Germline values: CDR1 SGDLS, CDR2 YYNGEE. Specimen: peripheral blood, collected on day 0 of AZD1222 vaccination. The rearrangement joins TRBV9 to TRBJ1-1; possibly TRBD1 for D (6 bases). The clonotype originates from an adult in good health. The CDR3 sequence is CASKKGGETTEAFF. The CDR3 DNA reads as TGTGCCAGCAAAAAGGGGGGCGAGACCACTGAAGCTTTCTTT.